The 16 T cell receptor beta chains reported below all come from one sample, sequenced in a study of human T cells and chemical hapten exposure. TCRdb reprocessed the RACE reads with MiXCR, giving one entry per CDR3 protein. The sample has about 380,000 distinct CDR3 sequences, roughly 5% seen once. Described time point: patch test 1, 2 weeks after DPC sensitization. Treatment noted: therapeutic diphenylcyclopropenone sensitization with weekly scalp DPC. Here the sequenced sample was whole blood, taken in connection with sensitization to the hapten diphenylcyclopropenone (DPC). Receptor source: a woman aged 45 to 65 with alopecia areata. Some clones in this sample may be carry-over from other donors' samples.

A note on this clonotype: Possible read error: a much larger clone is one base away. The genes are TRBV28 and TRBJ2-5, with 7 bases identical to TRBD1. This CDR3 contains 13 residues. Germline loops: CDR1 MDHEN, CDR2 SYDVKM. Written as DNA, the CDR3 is TGTTCCAGCAGGAGAACAGGGGTTCAGACCCAGTACTTC. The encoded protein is CSSRRTGVQTQYF.

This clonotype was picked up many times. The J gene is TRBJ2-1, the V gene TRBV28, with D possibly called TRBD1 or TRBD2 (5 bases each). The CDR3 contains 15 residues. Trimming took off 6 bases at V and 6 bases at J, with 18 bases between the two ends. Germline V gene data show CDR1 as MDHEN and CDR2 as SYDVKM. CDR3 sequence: CASSLPRGSSNEQFF. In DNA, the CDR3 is TGTGCCAGCAGCCTCCCGAGGGGCTCGTCCAATGAGCAGTTCTTC.

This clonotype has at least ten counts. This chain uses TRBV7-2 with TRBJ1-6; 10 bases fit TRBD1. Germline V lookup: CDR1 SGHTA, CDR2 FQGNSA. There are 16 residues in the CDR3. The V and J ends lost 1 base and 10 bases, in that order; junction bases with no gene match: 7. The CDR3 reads CASSLVGTGDGSPLHF. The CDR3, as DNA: TGTGCCAGCAGCTTAGTCGGGACAGGGGACGGATCACCCCTCCACTTT.

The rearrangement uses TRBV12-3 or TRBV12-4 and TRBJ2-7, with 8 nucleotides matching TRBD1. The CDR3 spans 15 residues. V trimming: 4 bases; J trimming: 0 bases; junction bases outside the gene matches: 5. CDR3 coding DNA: TGTGCCAGCAGTTGGGGACAGGCGTTCTCCTACGAGCAGTACTTC. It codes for CASSWGQAFSYEQYF.

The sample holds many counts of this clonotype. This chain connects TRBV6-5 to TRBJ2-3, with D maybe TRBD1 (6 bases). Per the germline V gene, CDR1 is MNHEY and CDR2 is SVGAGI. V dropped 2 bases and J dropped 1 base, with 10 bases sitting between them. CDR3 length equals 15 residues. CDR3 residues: CASSYAGAGTDTQYF. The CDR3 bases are TGTGCCAGCAGTTACGCAGGGGCAGGCACAGATACGCAGTATTTT.

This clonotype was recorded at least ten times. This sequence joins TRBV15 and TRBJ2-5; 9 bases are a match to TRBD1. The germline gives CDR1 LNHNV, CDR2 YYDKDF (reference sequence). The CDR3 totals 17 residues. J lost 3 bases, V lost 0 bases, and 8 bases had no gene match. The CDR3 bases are TGTGCCACCAGCAGAGATAACAGGGGGCTAGGGGAAGAGACCCAGTACTTC. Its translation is CATSRDNRGLGEETQYF.

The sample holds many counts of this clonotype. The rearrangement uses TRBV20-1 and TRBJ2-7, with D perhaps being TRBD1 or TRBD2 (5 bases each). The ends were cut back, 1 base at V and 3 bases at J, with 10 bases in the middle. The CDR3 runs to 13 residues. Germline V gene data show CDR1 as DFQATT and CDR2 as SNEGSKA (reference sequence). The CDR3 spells CSARVGTRYEQYF. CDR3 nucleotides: TGCAGTGCTAGAGTGGGGACGCGCTACGAGCAGTACTTC.

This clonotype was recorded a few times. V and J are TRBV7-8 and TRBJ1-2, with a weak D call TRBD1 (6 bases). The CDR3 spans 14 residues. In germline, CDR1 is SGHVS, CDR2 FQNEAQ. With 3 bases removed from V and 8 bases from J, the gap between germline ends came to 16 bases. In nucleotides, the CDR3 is TGTGCCAGCAGCTTCGAAGACAGGATTGAGGGCTACACCTTC. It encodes CASSFEDRIEGYTF.

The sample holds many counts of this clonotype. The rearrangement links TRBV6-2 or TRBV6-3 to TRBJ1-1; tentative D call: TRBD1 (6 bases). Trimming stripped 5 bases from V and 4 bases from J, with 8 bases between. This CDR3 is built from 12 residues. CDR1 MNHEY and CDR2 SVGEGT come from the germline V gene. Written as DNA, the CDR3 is TGTGCCAGCAGTCAACAGGGCACTGAAGCTTTCTTT. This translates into CASSQQGTEAFF.

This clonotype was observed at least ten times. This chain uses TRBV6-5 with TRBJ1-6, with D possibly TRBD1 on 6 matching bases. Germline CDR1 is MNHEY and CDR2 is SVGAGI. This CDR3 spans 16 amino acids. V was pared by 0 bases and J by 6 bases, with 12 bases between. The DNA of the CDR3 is TGTGCCAGCAGTTACTCCCCGGGGGCGGGTAATTCACCCCTCCACTTT. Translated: CASSYSPGAGNSPLHF.

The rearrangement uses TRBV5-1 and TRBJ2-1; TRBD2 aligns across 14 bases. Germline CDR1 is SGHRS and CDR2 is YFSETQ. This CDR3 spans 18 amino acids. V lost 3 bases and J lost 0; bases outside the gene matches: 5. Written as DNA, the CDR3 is TGCGCCAGCAGCTCCGGGACTAGCGGGGGTTACTCCTACAATGAGCAGTTCTTC. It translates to CASSSGTSGGYSYNEQFF. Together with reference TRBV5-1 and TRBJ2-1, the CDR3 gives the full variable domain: KAGVTQTPRYLIKTRGQQVTLSCSPISGHRSVSWYQQTPGQGLQFLFEYFSETQRNKGNFPGRFSGRQFSNSRSEMNVSTLELGDSALYLCASSSGTSGGYSYNEQFFGPGTRLTVL.

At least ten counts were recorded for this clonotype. This CDR3 reads CATSGGRAGNTEAFF. The CDR3 nucleotides read TGTGCCACTTCCGGGGGCCGGGCTGGTAACACTGAAGCTTTCTTT. The chain carries TRBV5-4 and TRBJ1-1; TRBD1 is a possible D gene (6 bases). This CDR3 region has 15 residues. V shed 9 bases and J shed 2 bases, with 20 bases lying between them. Germline V gene lookup returns CDR1 SGHNT and CDR2 YYREEE (reference sequence). Filled out from reference TRBV5-4 and TRBJ1-1, the complete variable domain reads ETGVTQSPTHLIKTRGQQVTLRCSSQSGHNTVSWYQQALGQGPQFIFQYYREEENGRGNFPPRFSGLQFPNYSSELNVNALELDDSALYLCATSGGRAGNTEAFFGQGTRLTVV.

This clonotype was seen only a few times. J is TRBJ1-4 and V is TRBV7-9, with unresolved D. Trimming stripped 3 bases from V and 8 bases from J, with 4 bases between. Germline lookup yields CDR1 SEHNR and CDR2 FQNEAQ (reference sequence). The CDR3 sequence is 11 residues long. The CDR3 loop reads CASSFLEKLFF. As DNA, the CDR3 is TGTGCCAGCAGCTTCCTAGAAAAACTGTTTTTT.

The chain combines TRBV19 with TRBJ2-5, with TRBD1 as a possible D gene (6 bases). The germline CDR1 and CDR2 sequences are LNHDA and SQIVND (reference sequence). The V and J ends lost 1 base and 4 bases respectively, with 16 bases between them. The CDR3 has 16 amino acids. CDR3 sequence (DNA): TGTGCCAGTAGTATAGTCCTTGGCGGCAGGGGAGAGACCCAGTACTTC. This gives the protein CASSIVLGGRGETQYF.

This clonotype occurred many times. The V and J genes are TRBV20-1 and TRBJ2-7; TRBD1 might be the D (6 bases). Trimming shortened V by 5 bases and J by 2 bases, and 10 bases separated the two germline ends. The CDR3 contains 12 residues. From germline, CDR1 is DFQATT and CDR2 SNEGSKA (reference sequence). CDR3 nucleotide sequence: TGCAGTGCTTCGGACAGAGCCTACGAGCAGTACTTC. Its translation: CSASDRAYEQYF.

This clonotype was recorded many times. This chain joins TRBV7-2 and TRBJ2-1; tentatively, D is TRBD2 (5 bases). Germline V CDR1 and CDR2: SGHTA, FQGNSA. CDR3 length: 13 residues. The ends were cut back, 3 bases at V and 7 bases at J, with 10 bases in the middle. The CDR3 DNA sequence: TGTGCCAGCAGCTTGACCCGGGGAAATGAGCAGTTCTTC. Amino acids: CASSLTRGNEQFF.